The next 11 T cell receptor beta chains were all read from a single sample in a study of human T cells and chemical hapten exposure. Time point described: patch test 1, 2 weeks after DPC sensitization. The sample's treatment: therapeutic diphenylcyclopropenone sensitization with weekly scalp DPC. Unfractionated whole blood was the source of the extracted total RNA. TCRdb analysed the RACE reads with MiXCR anew, one entry per CDR3 protein. Of 39,000 or so distinct CDR3 sequences listed, 4% are singletons. Source: whole blood, taken in connection with sensitization to the hapten diphenylcyclopropenone (DPC). The receptors derive from a man between 50 and 59 years old with alopecia areata. Some clones in this sample may be carry-over from other donors' samples.

This clonotype was recorded at least ten times. The chain employs TRBV3-1 and TRBJ2-2, with 12 bases that match TRBD2. Germline V gene lookup returns CDR1 LGHDT and CDR2 YNNKEL (reference sequence). V was clipped by 3 bases and J by 3 bases; unmatched bases: 5. This CDR3 region has 17 residues. CDR3 in DNA: TGTGCCAGCAGCCACAGACTAGCGGGAGTCCACACCGGGGAGCTGTTTTTT. This translates into CASSHRLAGVHTGELFF. Combining the CDR3 with reference TRBV3-1 and TRBJ2-2 gives the whole variable domain DTAVSQTPKYLVTQMGNDKSIKCEQNLGHDTMYWYKQDSKKFLKIMFSYNNKELIINETVPNRFSPKSPDKAHLNLHINSLELGDSAVYFCASSHRLAGVHTGELFFGEGSRLTVL.

There are many counts of this clonotype. The chain couples TRBV28 to TRBJ2-7; maybe TRBD1 (5 bases). V lost 6 bases and J 2 bases, leaving 8 bases between the germline ends. The CDR3 is 12 amino acids. CDR1 is MDHEN, CDR2 SYDVKM, per germline. The CDR3 nucleotides read TGTGCCAGCAGGGAAGGGGCCTACGAGCAGTACTTC. As protein: CASREGAYEQYF.

This clonotype was observed many times. The chain couples TRBV28 to TRBJ1-5, with TRBD1 matching over 10 bases. The CDR3 covers 16 residues. J lost 5 bases, V lost 7 bases, and 11 bases had no gene match. Germline CDR1 reads MDHEN; CDR2 reads SYDVKM. CDR3 protein: CASTSLTGGADQPQHF. In DNA form, the CDR3 reads TGTGCCAGCACCTCCCTGACAGGGGGCGCGGATCAGCCCCAGCATTTT.

This clonotype came up many times. The chain carries TRBV7-9 and TRBJ2-2; the D is unclear. The length of the CDR3 is 14 residues. CDR1 SEHNR and CDR2 FQNEAQ come from the germline V gene (reference sequence). V was clipped by 5 bases and J by 1 base, with 8 bases between them. The CDR3 protein is CASSHDLNTGELFF. The CDR3 DNA follows: TGTGCCAGCAGCCACGACTTGAACACCGGGGAGCTGTTTTTT.

The sample holds many counts of this clonotype. This chain uses TRBV6-5 with TRBJ2-4; D perhaps matches TRBD2 (6 bases). Germline CDR1 reads MNHEY; CDR2 reads SVGAGI. This CDR3 comprises 15 residues. Trimming took 5 bases from V and 7 from J, leaving 18 bases between them. The CDR3 DNA sequence: TGTGCCAGCAGTACCAGACTAGAAAGTTTGAACATTCAGTACTTC. It codes for CASSTRLESLNIQYF.

Many counts were recorded for this clonotype. Written as DNA, the CDR3 is TGTGCCAGCAGTTTGGGCGGGGATCGTGAAAAACTGTTTTTT. Translating gives CASSLGGDREKLFF. The chain recombines TRBV28 with TRBJ1-4; D unresolved. Trimming stripped 3 bases from V and 7 bases from J, with 12 bases between. Germline loops: CDR1 MDHEN, CDR2 SYDVKM. This CDR3 is 14 amino acids long.

This clonotype showed up many times. The chain joins TRBV14 to TRBJ2-1; TRBD2 agrees at 8 bases. This CDR3 is 16 amino acids long. Germline loops: CDR1 SGHDN, CDR2 FVKESK. V lost 5 bases, J lost 4 bases, and 10 bases stayed unmatched. CDR3 sequence reads: CASSSRGSGAYNEQFF. Written as DNA, the CDR3 is TGTGCCAGCAGCTCCCGTGGTAGCGGGGCATACAATGAGCAGTTCTTC.

This clonotype was detected ten times or more. V gene TRBV4-3 combines with J gene TRBJ1-3; no clear D gene. The CDR3 is 13 residues long. V was clipped by 5 bases and J by 0 bases, with 5 bases between them. Looked up from germline, CDR1 is LGHNA and CDR2 is YSLEER. The CDR3 DNA follows: TGCGCCAGCAGCTCAACCTCTGGAAACACCATATATTTT. Protein sequence: CASSSTSGNTIYF.

This clonotype came up many times. The rearrangement joins TRBV6-5 to TRBJ2-3; 7 bases align to TRBD2. The CDR3 is 17 residues long. J gave up 1 base and V 5 bases, and 12 bases lay outside the gene matches. Germline-derived CDR1 and CDR2 are MNHEY and SVGAGI. The CDR3 spells CASSPRGRERRTDTQYF. In DNA form, the CDR3 reads TGTGCCAGCAGTCCCCGCGGGCGGGAGAGACGCACAGATACGCAGTATTTT.

The table lists this clonotype with many counts. The genes are TRBV7-9 and TRBJ2-4; 7 bases match TRBD1. CDR1 is SEHNR and CDR2 is FQNEAQ in the germline V gene (reference sequence). The CDR3 totals 16 residues. J was trimmed by 2 bases and V by 7 bases; bases with no gene match: 11. The CDR3 loop is CASNTQGEGTKNIQYF. The CDR3 DNA follows: TGTGCCAGCAATACCCAGGGGGAAGGGACCAAAAACATTCAGTACTTC.

The sample holds many counts of this clonotype. This chain connects TRBV11-2 to TRBJ2-5; a weak D match, TRBD2 (5 bases). The CDR3 is 14 residues long. Germline CDR1 reads SGHAT; CDR2 reads FQNNGV. V was pared by 5 bases and J by 5 bases, with 15 bases between. Written as DNA, the CDR3 is TGTGCCAGCAGCCCATCGAGGGTTTTGGAGACCCAGTACTTC. It yields the protein CASSPSRVLETQYF.